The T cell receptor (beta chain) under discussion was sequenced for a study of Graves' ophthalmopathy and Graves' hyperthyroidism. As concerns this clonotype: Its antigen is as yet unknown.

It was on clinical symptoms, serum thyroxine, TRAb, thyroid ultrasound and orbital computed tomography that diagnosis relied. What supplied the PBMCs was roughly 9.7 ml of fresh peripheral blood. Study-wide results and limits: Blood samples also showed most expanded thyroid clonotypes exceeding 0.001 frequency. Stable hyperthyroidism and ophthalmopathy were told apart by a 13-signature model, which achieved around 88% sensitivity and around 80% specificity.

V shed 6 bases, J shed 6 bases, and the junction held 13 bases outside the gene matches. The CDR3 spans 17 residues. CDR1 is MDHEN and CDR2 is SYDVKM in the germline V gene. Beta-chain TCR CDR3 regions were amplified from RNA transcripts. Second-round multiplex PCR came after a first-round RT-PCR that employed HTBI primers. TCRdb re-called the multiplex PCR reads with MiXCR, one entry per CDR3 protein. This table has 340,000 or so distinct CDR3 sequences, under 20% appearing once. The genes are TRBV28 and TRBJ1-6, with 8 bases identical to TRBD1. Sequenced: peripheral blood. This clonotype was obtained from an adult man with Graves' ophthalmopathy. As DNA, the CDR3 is TGTGCCAGCAGCGGTGCCGGGACAGGTCTCCGTAATTCACCCCTCCACTTT. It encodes CASSGAGTGLRNSPLHF.